This T cell receptor beta chain is drawn from a study of glioma-infiltrating T cells after dendritic cell vaccination. Unmatched junction bases numbered 8, after V lost 0 bases and J lost 4 bases. The V gene's germline CDR1 is SGHRS and CDR2 YFSETQ. The CDR3 is made up of 16 amino acids. The data were produced by immunoSEQ multiplex PCR, yet TCRdb's version contains in-frame clones alone and is incomplete. The table records roughly 100,000 clones, about four fifths of them present only once. J is TRBJ1-1 and V is TRBV5-1, with 8 bases that match TRBD1. The sequence derives from a human donor with glioblastoma. Here the sequenced sample was blood, taken before dendritic cell vaccination. CDR3 residues: CASSLEAQGAGTEAFF. CDR3 DNA: TGCGCCAGCAGCTTGGAGGCGCAGGGGGCAGGCACTGAAGCTTTCTTT.